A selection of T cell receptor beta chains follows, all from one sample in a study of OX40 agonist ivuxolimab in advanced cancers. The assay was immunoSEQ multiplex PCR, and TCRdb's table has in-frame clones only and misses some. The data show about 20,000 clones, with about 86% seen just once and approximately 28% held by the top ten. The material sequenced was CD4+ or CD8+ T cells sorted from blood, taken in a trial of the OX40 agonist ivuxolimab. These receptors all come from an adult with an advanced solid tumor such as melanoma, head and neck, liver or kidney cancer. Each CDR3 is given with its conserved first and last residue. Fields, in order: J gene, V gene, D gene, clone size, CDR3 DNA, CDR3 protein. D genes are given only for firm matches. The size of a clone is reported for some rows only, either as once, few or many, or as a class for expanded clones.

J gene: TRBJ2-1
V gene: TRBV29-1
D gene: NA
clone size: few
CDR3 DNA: TGCAGCGTTGAAGGGCTAGCGATAAGCTCCTACAATGAGCAGTTCTTC
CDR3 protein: CSVEGLAISSYNEQFF

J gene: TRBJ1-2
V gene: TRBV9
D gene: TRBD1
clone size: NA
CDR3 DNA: TGTGCCAGCAGCGCGGGACAGGGGGACTATGGCTACACCTTC
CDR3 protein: CASSAGQGDYGYTF

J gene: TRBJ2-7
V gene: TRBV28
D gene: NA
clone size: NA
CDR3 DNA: TGTGCCAGCAGTTTAATTGGGGTAGGCTACGAGCAGTACTTC
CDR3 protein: CASSLIGVGYEQYF

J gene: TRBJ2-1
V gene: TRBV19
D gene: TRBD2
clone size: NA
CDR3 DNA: TGTGCCAGCATGGGACTAGCGGGAAACAATGAGCAGTTCTTC
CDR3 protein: CASMGLAGNNEQFF

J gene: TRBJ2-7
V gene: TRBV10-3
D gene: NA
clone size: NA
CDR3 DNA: TGTGCCATCAGTGAGTCTCTTGGGGGGCTCCACGAGCAGTACTTC
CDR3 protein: CAISESLGGLHEQYF

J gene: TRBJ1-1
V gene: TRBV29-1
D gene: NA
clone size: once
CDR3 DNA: TGCAGCGTTGTCGGACTCCGATCCACTGAAGCTTTCTTT
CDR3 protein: CSVVGLRSTEAFF

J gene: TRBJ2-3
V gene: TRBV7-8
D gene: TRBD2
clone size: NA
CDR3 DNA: TGTGCCAGCAGCGTTTACTCCTCCCGGGAGGGCCTAGATACGCAGTATTTT
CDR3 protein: CASSVYSSREGLDTQYF

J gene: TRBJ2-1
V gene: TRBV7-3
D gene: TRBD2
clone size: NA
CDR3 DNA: TGTGCCAGCAGCTTAAGCCCTAGCGGGAGGAATGAGCAGTTCTTC
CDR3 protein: CASSLSPSGRNEQFF

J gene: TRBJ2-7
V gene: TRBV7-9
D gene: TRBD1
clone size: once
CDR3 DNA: TGTGCCAGCAGCCCGGGACAGGGAGGGTACGAGCAGTACTTC
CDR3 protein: CASSPGQGGYEQYF

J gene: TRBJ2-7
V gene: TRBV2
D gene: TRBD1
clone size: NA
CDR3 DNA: TGTGCCAGCAGTGAGGGGACAGCCTACGAGCAGTACTTC
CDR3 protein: CASSEGTAYEQYF

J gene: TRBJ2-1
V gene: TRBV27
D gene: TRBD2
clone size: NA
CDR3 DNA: TGTGCCAGCAGTTTTGAGGGGACTAGCGGGATGCGAGAGCAGTTCTTC
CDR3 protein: CASSFEGTSGMREQFF

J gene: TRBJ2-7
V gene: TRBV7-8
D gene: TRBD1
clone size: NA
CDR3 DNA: TGTGCCAGCAGCCTACAGGGGGCCGGCGAGCAGTACTTC
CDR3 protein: CASSLQGAGEQYF

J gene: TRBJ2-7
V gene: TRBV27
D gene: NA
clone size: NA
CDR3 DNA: TGTGCCAGCAGTCCCCTAGCCCCCTACGAGCAGTACTTC
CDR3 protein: CASSPLAPYEQYF

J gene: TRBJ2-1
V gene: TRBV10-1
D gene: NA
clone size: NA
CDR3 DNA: TGCGCCAGCAGTGAATTCTCCACTAGGTACAATGAGCAGTTCTTC
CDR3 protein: CASSEFSTRYNEQFF

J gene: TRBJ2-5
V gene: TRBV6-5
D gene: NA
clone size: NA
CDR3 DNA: TGTGCCAGCAGTTACTCCCTAGCCTTCGAGACCCAGTACTTC
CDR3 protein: CASSYSLAFETQYF

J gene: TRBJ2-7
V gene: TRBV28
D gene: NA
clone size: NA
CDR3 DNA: TGTGCCAGCAGCCGTCCTCGGGACTCCTACCACGAGCAGTACTTC
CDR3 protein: CASSRPRDSYHEQYF

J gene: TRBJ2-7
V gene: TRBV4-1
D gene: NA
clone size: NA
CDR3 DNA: TGCGCCAGCAGCCAAGGGGCATCCTCCTGGTCCTACGAGCAGTACTTC
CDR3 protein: CASSQGASSWSYEQYF

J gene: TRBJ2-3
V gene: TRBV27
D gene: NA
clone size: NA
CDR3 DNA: TGTGCCAGCAGTTGGGGGGCCCCCACAGATACGCAGTATTTT
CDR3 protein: CASSWGAPTDTQYF

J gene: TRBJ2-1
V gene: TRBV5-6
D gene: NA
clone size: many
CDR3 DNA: TGTGCCAGCAGCTTGGAAGGTTTCGGGCGGGTTTACAATGAGCAGTTCTTC
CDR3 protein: CASSLEGFGRVYNEQFF

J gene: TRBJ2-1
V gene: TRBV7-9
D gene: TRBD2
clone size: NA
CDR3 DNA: TGTGCCAGCAGCTTTCGGGAGGGCCCCTACAATGAGCAGTTCTTC
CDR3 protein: CASSFREGPYNEQFF

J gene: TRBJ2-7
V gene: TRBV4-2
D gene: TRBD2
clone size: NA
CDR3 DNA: TGTGCCAGCAGCCAAGATGGGACTAGCGACTACGAGCAGTACTTC
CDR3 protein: CASSQDGTSDYEQYF

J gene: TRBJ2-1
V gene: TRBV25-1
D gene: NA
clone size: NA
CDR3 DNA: TGTGCCAGCAGTTCGACAGTGGGGGATGAGCAGTTCTTC
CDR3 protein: CASSSTVGDEQFF

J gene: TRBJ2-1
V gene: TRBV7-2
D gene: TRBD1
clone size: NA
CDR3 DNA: TGTGCCAGCAGCTTAGTAGGGGGCCCCTACAATGAGCAGTTCTTC
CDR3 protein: CASSLVGGPYNEQFF

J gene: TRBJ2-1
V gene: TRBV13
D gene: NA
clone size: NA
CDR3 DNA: TGTGCCAGCAGTCCAGGGGTGGGGGGCACGCAGTTCTTC
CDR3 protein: CASSPGVGGTQFF

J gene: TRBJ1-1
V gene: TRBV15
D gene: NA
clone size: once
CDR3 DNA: TGTGCCACCAGCGCGGGGGGCCTTGAAGCTTTCTTT
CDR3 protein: CATSAGGLEAFF

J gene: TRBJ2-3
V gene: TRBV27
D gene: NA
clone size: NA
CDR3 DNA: TGTGCCAGCAGTTTTGGCGGGAGCACAGATACGCAGTATTTT
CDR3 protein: CASSFGGSTDTQYF

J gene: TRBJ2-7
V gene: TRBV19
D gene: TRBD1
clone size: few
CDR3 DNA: TGTGCCAGTAGCCTGGGACAGTCCTACGAGCAGTACTTC
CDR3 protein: CASSLGQSYEQYF

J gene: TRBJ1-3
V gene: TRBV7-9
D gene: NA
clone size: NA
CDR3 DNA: TGTGCCAGCAGCTTAGCGCTTTCACCTGGGGGAAACACCATATATTTT
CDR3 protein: CASSLALSPGGNTIYF

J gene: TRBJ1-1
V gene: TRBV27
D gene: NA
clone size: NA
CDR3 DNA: TGTGCCAGCAGTTGGGGGGCCCCGACAGGTGAAGCTTTCTTT
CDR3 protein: CASSWGAPTGEAFF

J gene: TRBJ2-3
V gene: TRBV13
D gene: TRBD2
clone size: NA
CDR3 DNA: TGTGCCAGCAGCCTGAAGCGGGACCTAGACACAGATACGCAGTATTTT
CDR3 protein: CASSLKRDLDTDTQYF

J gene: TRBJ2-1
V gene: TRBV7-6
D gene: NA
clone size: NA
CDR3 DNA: TGTGCCAGCAGCTTAGAAAGGGGCTACAATGAGCAGTTCTTC
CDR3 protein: CASSLERGYNEQFF